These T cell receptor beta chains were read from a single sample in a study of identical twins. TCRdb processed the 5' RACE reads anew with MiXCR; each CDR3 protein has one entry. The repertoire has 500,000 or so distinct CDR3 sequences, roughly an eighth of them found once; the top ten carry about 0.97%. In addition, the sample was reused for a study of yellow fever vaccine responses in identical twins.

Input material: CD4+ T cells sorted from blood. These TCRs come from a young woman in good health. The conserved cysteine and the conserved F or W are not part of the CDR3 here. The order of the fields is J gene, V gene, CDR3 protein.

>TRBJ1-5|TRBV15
ATSNTRDRGGSNQPQH
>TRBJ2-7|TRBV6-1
ASSTQGGYYYEQY
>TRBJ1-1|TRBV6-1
ASSEWSEAF
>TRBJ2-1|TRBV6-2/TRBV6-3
ASSLRESLRYNEQF
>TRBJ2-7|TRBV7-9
ASSSQTSGSTYEQY
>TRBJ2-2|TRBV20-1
SARVTGTTNTGELF
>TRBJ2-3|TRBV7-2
ASSSDGQFTDTQY
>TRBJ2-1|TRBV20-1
SAREPGQGIGNEQF
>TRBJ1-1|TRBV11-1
ASSDRDGAENTEAF
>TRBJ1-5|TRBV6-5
ASSYRGFQAQH
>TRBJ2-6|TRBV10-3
AISALDGTFGANVLT
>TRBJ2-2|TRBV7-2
ASSLSGRTGELF
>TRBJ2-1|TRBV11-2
ASSFSLGSYNEQF
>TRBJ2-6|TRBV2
ASSVLRGKLFSGANVLT
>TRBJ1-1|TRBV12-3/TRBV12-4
ASSSIGANEAF
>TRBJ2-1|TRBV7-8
ASSLVFGQGNEQF
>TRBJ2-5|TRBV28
ASRSTGGGGETQY
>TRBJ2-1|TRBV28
ASSLTPGGESEEQF
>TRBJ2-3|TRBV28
ASTTGGQGVDTQY
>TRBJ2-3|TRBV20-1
CARELWGPRTDTQY
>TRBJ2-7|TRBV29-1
SPGSRDWIYEQY
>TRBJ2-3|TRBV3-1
ASSQDSGADTQY
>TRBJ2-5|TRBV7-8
ASSLAQSGETQY
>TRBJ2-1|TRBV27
ASSSRTSGRVSYNEQF
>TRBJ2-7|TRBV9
ASSADPDPGPGAEQY
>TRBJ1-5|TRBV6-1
AGQDRGNQPQH
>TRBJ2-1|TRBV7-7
ASSLNAGTSGRDEQF
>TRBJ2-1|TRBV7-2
ASSLVLAGGPARHNEQF
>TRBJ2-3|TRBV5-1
ASSSGQGSTDTQY
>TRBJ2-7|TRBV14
ASSQVGTEQY
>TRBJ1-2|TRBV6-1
ASSRTGLDYGYT
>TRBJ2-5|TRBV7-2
ASSPPRQGGGETQY
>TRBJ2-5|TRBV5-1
ASSRDSLETQY
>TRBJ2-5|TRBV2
AWSETQY
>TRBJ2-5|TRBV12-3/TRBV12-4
ASSLRLAGVQETQY